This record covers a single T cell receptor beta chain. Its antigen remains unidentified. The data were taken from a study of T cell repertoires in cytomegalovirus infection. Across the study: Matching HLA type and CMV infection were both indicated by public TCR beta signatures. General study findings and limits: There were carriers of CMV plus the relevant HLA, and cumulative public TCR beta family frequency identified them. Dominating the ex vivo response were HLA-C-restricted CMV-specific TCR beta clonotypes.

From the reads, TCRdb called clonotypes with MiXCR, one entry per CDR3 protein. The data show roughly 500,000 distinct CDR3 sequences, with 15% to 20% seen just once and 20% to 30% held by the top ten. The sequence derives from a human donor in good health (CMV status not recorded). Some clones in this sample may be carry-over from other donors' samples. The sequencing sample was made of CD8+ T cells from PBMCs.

CDR3 coding DNA: TGCGCCAGCAGCCTAGGACAGGGGCAAAATGAGCAGTTCTTC. Translating gives CASSLGQGQNEQFF. This chain uses TRBV5-1 with TRBJ2-1; 9 nucleotides agree with TRBD1. The trim removed 4 bases at V and 7 bases at J, leaving 6 bases unmatched. CDR1 and CDR2 from the germline V gene are SGHRS and YFSETQ. This CDR3 contains 14 residues. The whole variable domain, remainder taken from reference TRBV5-1 and TRBJ2-1, is KAGVTQTPRYLIKTRGQQVTLSCSPISGHRSVSWYQQTPGQGLQFLFEYFSETQRNKGNFPGRFSGRQFSNSRSEMNVSTLELGDSALYLCASSLGQGQNEQFFGPGTRLTVL.